These T cell receptor beta chains were read from a single sample in a study of cytomegalovirus exposure and HLA in healthy donors. TCRdb keeps only in-frame clones here, not all; method: immunoSEQ multiplex PCR. The data contain 210,000 or so clones, around 83% of them singletons. Sequencing was done on a sample of PBMCs. The receptors shown here come from a woman between 50 and 59 years old in good health and CMV-seropositive. Both conserved end residues are part of each CDR3. A D gene is named only where the DNA matches it firmly. Size is stated for part of the rows, as once, few or many counts, or as a class when the clone is expanded.

j_call clone_size d_call v_call cdr3_nt cdr3_aa
TRBJ2-5 NA TRBD2 TRBV18 TGTGCCAGCTCACCCCTCGGGGGGGAGTACCAAGAGACCCAGTACTTC CASSPLGGEYQETQYF
TRBJ1-4 few NA TRBV2 TGTGCCAGCAGGGACAACACTAATGAAAAACTGTTTTTT CASRDNTNEKLFF
TRBJ1-2 NA NA TRBV5-8 TGTGCCAGCAGCTTGGGTTATGGAGGGATTCAAAGCATTGGCTACACCTTC CASSLGYGGIQSIGYTF
TRBJ2-2 once NA TRBV2 TGTGCCAGCAGCGGACAGCACACCGGGGAGCTGTTTTTT CASSGQHTGELFF
TRBJ1-6 NA NA TRBV9 TGTGCCAGCAGCGTAGGGGCCGGGGTCGATTCACCCCTCCACTTT CASSVGAGVDSPLHF
TRBJ2-5 NA TRBD1 TRBV2 TGTGCCAGCAGTGGGACAGGTGGCCGGGAGACCCAGTACTTC CASSGTGGRETQYF
TRBJ2-1 NA TRBD1 TRBV7-9 TGTGCCAGCAGCTTGGGGACAGGGGGCCGGGGTGAGCAGTTCTTC CASSLGTGGRGEQFF
TRBJ2-2 NA TRBD1 TRBV18 TGTGCCAGCTCACGAGGGACAGCCAACACCGGGGAGCTGTTTTTT CASSRGTANTGELFF
TRBJ2-5 NA NA TRBV27 TGTGCCAGCAGTTATTCCCTCGAGGCCAACCAAGAGACCCAGTACTTC CASSYSLEANQETQYF
TRBJ2-5 once TRBD2 TRBV10-3 TGTGCCATCAGCAGAGCGGGGGGGGATCCCTTCCGTGAGACCCAGTACTTC CAISRAGGDPFRETQYF
TRBJ2-7 NA NA TRBV5-1 TGCGCCAGCAGCCCGGCCGGGGGTCCCTACGAGCAGTACTTC CASSPAGGPYEQYF
TRBJ2-1 once NA TRBV5-1 TGCGCCAGCATGAGGGCCCCGGGCGTAGACAATGAGCAGTTCTTC CASMRAPGVDNEQFF
TRBJ1-4 NA NA TRBV7-9 TGTGCCAGCAGCCCCAGGGGCTCTACTAATGAAAAACTGTTTTTT CASSPRGSTNEKLFF
TRBJ2-1 NA TRBD1 TRBV5-5 TGTGCCAGCAGCTTGAACCCAGGGGGCAATGAGCAGTTCTTC CASSLNPGGNEQFF
TRBJ2-3 NA NA TRBV7-3 TGTGCCAGCAGCTTATCTCGCACAGATACGCAGTATTTT CASSLSRTDTQYF
TRBJ2-7 NA NA TRBV28 TGTGCCACCGACGAGGGGGAACTGAGCTCCTACGAGCAGTACTTC CATDEGELSSYEQYF
TRBJ1-2 NA NA TRBV18 TGTGCCAGCTCACCACGGGCAGGCGTTCGATCCTATGGCTACACCTTC CASSPRAGVRSYGYTF
TRBJ2-2 once NA TRBV7-9 TGTTCCAGCAGCTTCTGGATCAGGGACACCGGGGAGCTGTTTTTT CSSSFWIRDTGELFF
TRBJ2-7 NA TRBD1 TRBV7-6 TGTGCCAGCAGCTTAGCGAGGGGGACAGGGGGTTGGTTCGAGCAGTACTTC CASSLARGTGGWFEQYF
TRBJ2-7 NA NA TRBV28 TGTGCCAGCAGTGTGGACAGCCAACTGTACGAGCAGTACTTC CASSVDSQLYEQYF